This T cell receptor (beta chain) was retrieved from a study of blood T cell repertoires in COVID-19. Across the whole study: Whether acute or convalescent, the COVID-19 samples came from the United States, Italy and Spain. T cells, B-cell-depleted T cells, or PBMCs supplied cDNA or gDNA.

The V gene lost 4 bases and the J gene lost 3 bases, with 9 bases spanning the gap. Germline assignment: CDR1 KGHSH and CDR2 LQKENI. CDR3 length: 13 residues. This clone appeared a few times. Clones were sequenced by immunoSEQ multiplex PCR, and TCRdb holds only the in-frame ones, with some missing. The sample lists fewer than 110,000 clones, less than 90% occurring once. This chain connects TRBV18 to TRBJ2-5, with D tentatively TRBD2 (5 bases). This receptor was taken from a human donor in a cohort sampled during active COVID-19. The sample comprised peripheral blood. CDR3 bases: TGTGCCAGCTCACGGGAGATCGAAGAGACCCAGTACTTC. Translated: CASSREIEETQYF.